Described below is a single T cell receptor beta chain sequence and its context. Its antigen is currently not known. No qualities accompany the bases; no much larger clone lies one base away. The trial excluded patients who had a history of autoimmune disease or who were on systemic immunosuppression. Peripheral blood for TCR sequencing was collected from all dose cohorts at baseline, on cycle 4 day 1, and on cycle 7 day 1. Samples were obtained from an open-label, multicenter, first-in-human phase I dose-escalation trial of ivuxolimab. Adults with locally advanced or metastatic melanoma, renal cell carcinoma, hepatocellular carcinoma or head and neck squamous cell carcinoma were enrolled in the trial. Before TCR sequencing, CD4+ and CD8+ T cells were separately sorted from peripheral blood. The data stem from a study of OX40 agonist ivuxolimab in advanced cancers. In terms of the full investigation: Ivuxolimab, which targeted the costimulatory receptor OX40 (CD134), was an agonistic, fully human IgG2 monoclonal antibody. Partial responses were achieved by three dose-escalation patients, of whom one had hepatocellular carcinoma and two had cutaneous melanoma. The paper reports the monotherapy dose-escalation portion (N of about 56 patients) of the phase I ivuxolimab trial. Of the roughly 54 patients in dose escalation, about 20 had hepatocellular carcinoma, approximately 15 had melanoma, 9 had renal cell carcinoma and 9 had head and neck cancer. The point of sequencing TCRbeta in the periphery was to test whether ivuxolimab changed TCR sequence diversity and drove clonal T-cell expansion. Intravenous ivuxolimab was administered to patients every 2 weeks at six dose levels: 0.01, 0.1, 0.3, 1.5, 3 and 10 mg/kg. Prior anti-PD-1, anti-PD-L1 or anti-CTLA-4 therapy was permitted, and checkpoint inhibitors had been received by about 36% of dose-escalation patients. A male proportion of roughly 85% and a mean age of 60 years, ranging from about 23 to 79, were recorded for the dose-escalation cohort.

For sequencing of the TCRbeta CDR3 region, genomic DNA was extracted from the sorted cells. TCRbeta CDR3 regions were sequenced using the immunoSEQ Assay. Entries here come from immuneACCESS through TCRdb and include only in-frame sequences with V and J called. Some clones fail to appear in such tables; in the studies checked, an unresolved V gene covers under half of the shortfall, and the cause of the remainder is unknown. The sample records tens of thousands of clones, 84% of which are singletons. The ten largest clones take up about 9.4% of the sample. At the junction V is shortened by 0 bases and J by 9 bases, with 10 bases in between. The CDR3 goes from the cysteine to the phenylalanine over 13 residues. Kept here is only the CDR3 DNA, which spans 39 bases and is read in frame from base 1. The germline V gene provides CDR1 SGHRS and CDR2 YFSETQ. What the work shows at the level of the full study, not this receptor alone: Low levels of normalized T-cell clonal expansion were also seen in some nonresponding patients. Which antigens the clonally expanded peripheral T cells were specific for was not determined. In the 0.1-3.0 mg/kg groups, partial responders were among the patients with the lowest normalized peripheral clonal expansion, particularly in CD8+ T cells. At doses of 0.1 to 3.0 mg/kg, clonal expansion of both CD4+ and CD8+ T cells in blood was seen between baseline and week 6. On average, CD8+ T cells showed more expanded clones than CD4+ T cells after ivuxolimab.

The source was CD4+ or CD8+ T cells sorted from blood, collected in a trial of the OX40 agonist ivuxolimab. Here the chain combines TRBV5-1 and TRBJ2-1; the D region possibly corresponds to TRBD2 (6 bases align). The source of this sequence is an adult with an advanced solid tumor such as melanoma, head and neck, liver or kidney cancer. The DNA reads as follows: TGCGCCAGCAGCTTGGACGGGCGGGGTGAGCAGTTCTTC. It translates as CASSLDGRGEQFF. Outside the CDR3, residues come from the reference TRBV5-1 and TRBJ2-1 proteins, so the full variable domain is: KAGVTQTPRYLIKTRGQQVTLSCSPISGHRSVSWYQQTPGQGLQFLFEYFSETQRNKGNFPGRFSGRQFSNSRSEMNVSTLELGDSALYLCASSLDGRGEQFFGPGTRLTVL.